The rows below give T cell receptor beta chains drawn from one sample of a study of radiation and T cells in renal cell carcinoma. Repertoires were generated with immunoSEQ multiplex PCR, while TCRdb's copy carries only in-frame clones and drops some. The table shows roughly 120,000 clones, with around 83% occurring only once. The specimen was blood, collected from a patient whose treatment included radiotherapy and nephrectomy. All receptors derive from an older woman with renal cell carcinoma. CDR3s leave out the opening cysteine and the closing phenylalanine or tryptophan. A D gene is named only where the DNA matches it firmly. Where a row states a size, it is once, few, many or the class of an expanded clone; other rows omit it.

d_call: TRBD1
j_call: TRBJ1-2
v_call: TRBV10-3
clone_size: NA
cdr3_aa: AISGGDRASGYT

d_call: TRBD2
j_call: TRBJ2-1
v_call: TRBV19
clone_size: NA
cdr3_aa: ASSPGGSSYNEQF

d_call: NA
j_call: TRBJ1-1
v_call: TRBV2
clone_size: NA
cdr3_aa: ASSEFLANTEAF

d_call: TRBD1
j_call: TRBJ2-7
v_call: TRBV5-1
clone_size: NA
cdr3_aa: ASSLTGQSSYEQY

d_call: NA
j_call: TRBJ2-1
v_call: TRBV7-3
clone_size: once
cdr3_aa: ASSLSGSSYNEQF

d_call: NA
j_call: TRBJ1-2
v_call: TRBV19
clone_size: NA
cdr3_aa: ASSQGVLGYT

d_call: TRBD1
j_call: TRBJ1-1
v_call: TRBV4-1
clone_size: few
cdr3_aa: ASSQGDRENTEAF

d_call: NA
j_call: TRBJ1-5
v_call: TRBV6-5
clone_size: NA
cdr3_aa: ASSYREANQPQH

d_call: TRBD1
j_call: TRBJ1-4
v_call: TRBV11-2
clone_size: NA
cdr3_aa: ASSLQFMTGTNEKLF

d_call: NA
j_call: TRBJ1-1
v_call: TRBV27
clone_size: NA
cdr3_aa: ASSLSREKVEAF

d_call: NA
j_call: TRBJ2-7
v_call: TRBV11-2
clone_size: NA
cdr3_aa: ASSTGREYEQY

d_call: TRBD1
j_call: TRBJ2-1
v_call: TRBV7-2
clone_size: NA
cdr3_aa: ASSPDRGSYNEQF

d_call: TRBD1
j_call: TRBJ1-2
v_call: TRBV28
clone_size: NA
cdr3_aa: ASSTAGGGSYGYT

d_call: TRBD1
j_call: TRBJ2-1
v_call: TRBV7-9
clone_size: NA
cdr3_aa: ASSKTGAGNEQF

d_call: NA
j_call: TRBJ2-3
v_call: TRBV19
clone_size: NA
cdr3_aa: ASTSSSSTDTQY

d_call: NA
j_call: TRBJ1-1
v_call: TRBV6-1
clone_size: many
cdr3_aa: ASREGNTEAF

d_call: NA
j_call: TRBJ2-7
v_call: TRBV7-2
clone_size: NA
cdr3_aa: ASSFRVPAYEQY

d_call: NA
j_call: TRBJ2-5
v_call: TRBV6-6
clone_size: once
cdr3_aa: ASSYRGETQY

d_call: NA
j_call: TRBJ2-2
v_call: TRBV11-3
clone_size: NA
cdr3_aa: ASSQLSNTGELF

d_call: NA
j_call: TRBJ1-2
v_call: TRBV6-5
clone_size: NA
cdr3_aa: ASSYTNYGYT

d_call: NA
j_call: TRBJ2-1
v_call: TRBV6-5
clone_size: once
cdr3_aa: ASSKLYNEQF

d_call: TRBD2
j_call: TRBJ2-7
v_call: TRBV7-8
clone_size: NA
cdr3_aa: ASSLDRAGGDRSYEQY

d_call: NA
j_call: TRBJ2-6
v_call: TRBV6-5
clone_size: NA
cdr3_aa: ASSPRASGANVLT

d_call: TRBD2
j_call: TRBJ2-2
v_call: TRBV11-1
clone_size: NA
cdr3_aa: ASSSGGRGPPDTGELF

d_call: TRBD1
j_call: TRBJ2-5
v_call: TRBV6-5
clone_size: NA
cdr3_aa: ASSYFAWDSQETQY

d_call: NA
j_call: TRBJ2-7
v_call: TRBV5-5
clone_size: NA
cdr3_aa: ASSLVPRQPYEQY

d_call: NA
j_call: TRBJ2-1
v_call: TRBV7-3
clone_size: NA
cdr3_aa: ASSVGLGNEQF

d_call: NA
j_call: TRBJ2-2
v_call: TRBV5-1
clone_size: NA
cdr3_aa: ASSLRAPRAGELF

d_call: NA
j_call: TRBJ2-2
v_call: TRBV2
clone_size: NA
cdr3_aa: ASGRGVGELF

d_call: NA
j_call: TRBJ1-4
v_call: TRBV7-6
clone_size: NA
cdr3_aa: ASSQIRRGNEKLF

d_call: NA
j_call: TRBJ1-1
v_call: TRBV7-3
clone_size: NA
cdr3_aa: ASSPSMNTEAF

d_call: NA
j_call: TRBJ2-3
v_call: TRBV5-5
clone_size: NA
cdr3_aa: ASRDGGTDTQY

d_call: NA
j_call: TRBJ2-3
v_call: TRBV6-1
clone_size: NA
cdr3_aa: ASTPKGRTDTQY

d_call: TRBD1
j_call: TRBJ1-4
v_call: TRBV7-9
clone_size: once
cdr3_aa: ASSSQGAPNEKLF

d_call: NA
j_call: TRBJ1-4
v_call: TRBV6-1
clone_size: NA
cdr3_aa: ASSEAPATNEKLF

d_call: TRBD1
j_call: TRBJ2-1
v_call: TRBV5-4
clone_size: NA
cdr3_aa: ASSVRTGGNEQF

d_call: NA
j_call: TRBJ1-2
v_call: TRBV30
clone_size: NA
cdr3_aa: AWSGQGVGYGYT

d_call: NA
j_call: TRBJ2-3
v_call: TRBV7-3
clone_size: few
cdr3_aa: ASSTIGTPTDTQY

d_call: NA
j_call: TRBJ1-2
v_call: TRBV14
clone_size: once
cdr3_aa: ASSQDFEGGGYT

d_call: NA
j_call: NA
v_call: TRBV29-1
clone_size: NA
cdr3_aa: SVVEGRDSLYEQY

d_call: NA
j_call: TRBJ2-1
v_call: TRBV25-1
clone_size: NA
cdr3_aa: ASSEFRKGGNEQF

d_call: TRBD1
j_call: TRBJ2-3
v_call: TRBV11-1
clone_size: NA
cdr3_aa: ASSSPDLTGVFTDTQY

d_call: NA
j_call: TRBJ1-4
v_call: TRBV28
clone_size: few
cdr3_aa: ASSSPGDEKLF

d_call: NA
j_call: TRBJ1-4
v_call: TRBV7-7
clone_size: NA
cdr3_aa: ASSPGPGATNEKLF